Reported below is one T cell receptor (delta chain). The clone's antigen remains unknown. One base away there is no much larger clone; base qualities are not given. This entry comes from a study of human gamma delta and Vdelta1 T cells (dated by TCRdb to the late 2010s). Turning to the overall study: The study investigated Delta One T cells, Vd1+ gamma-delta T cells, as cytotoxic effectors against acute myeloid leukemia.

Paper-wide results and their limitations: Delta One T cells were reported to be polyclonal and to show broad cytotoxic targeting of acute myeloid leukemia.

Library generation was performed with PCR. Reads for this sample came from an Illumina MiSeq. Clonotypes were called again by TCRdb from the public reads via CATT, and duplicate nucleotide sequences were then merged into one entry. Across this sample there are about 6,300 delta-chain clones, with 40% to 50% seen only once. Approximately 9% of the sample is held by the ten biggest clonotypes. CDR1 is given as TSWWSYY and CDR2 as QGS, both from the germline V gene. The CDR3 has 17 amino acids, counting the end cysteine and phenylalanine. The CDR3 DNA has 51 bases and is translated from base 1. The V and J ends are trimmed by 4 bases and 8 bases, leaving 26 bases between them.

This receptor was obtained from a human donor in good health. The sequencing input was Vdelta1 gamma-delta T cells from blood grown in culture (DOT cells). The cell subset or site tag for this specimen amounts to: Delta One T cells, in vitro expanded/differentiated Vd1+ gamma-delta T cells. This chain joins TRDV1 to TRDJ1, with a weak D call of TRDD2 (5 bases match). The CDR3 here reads CALGVTGPPTSKRKLIF. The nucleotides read TGTGCTCTTGGGGTTACGGGCCCACCTACGTCCAAAAGAAAACTCATCTTT.